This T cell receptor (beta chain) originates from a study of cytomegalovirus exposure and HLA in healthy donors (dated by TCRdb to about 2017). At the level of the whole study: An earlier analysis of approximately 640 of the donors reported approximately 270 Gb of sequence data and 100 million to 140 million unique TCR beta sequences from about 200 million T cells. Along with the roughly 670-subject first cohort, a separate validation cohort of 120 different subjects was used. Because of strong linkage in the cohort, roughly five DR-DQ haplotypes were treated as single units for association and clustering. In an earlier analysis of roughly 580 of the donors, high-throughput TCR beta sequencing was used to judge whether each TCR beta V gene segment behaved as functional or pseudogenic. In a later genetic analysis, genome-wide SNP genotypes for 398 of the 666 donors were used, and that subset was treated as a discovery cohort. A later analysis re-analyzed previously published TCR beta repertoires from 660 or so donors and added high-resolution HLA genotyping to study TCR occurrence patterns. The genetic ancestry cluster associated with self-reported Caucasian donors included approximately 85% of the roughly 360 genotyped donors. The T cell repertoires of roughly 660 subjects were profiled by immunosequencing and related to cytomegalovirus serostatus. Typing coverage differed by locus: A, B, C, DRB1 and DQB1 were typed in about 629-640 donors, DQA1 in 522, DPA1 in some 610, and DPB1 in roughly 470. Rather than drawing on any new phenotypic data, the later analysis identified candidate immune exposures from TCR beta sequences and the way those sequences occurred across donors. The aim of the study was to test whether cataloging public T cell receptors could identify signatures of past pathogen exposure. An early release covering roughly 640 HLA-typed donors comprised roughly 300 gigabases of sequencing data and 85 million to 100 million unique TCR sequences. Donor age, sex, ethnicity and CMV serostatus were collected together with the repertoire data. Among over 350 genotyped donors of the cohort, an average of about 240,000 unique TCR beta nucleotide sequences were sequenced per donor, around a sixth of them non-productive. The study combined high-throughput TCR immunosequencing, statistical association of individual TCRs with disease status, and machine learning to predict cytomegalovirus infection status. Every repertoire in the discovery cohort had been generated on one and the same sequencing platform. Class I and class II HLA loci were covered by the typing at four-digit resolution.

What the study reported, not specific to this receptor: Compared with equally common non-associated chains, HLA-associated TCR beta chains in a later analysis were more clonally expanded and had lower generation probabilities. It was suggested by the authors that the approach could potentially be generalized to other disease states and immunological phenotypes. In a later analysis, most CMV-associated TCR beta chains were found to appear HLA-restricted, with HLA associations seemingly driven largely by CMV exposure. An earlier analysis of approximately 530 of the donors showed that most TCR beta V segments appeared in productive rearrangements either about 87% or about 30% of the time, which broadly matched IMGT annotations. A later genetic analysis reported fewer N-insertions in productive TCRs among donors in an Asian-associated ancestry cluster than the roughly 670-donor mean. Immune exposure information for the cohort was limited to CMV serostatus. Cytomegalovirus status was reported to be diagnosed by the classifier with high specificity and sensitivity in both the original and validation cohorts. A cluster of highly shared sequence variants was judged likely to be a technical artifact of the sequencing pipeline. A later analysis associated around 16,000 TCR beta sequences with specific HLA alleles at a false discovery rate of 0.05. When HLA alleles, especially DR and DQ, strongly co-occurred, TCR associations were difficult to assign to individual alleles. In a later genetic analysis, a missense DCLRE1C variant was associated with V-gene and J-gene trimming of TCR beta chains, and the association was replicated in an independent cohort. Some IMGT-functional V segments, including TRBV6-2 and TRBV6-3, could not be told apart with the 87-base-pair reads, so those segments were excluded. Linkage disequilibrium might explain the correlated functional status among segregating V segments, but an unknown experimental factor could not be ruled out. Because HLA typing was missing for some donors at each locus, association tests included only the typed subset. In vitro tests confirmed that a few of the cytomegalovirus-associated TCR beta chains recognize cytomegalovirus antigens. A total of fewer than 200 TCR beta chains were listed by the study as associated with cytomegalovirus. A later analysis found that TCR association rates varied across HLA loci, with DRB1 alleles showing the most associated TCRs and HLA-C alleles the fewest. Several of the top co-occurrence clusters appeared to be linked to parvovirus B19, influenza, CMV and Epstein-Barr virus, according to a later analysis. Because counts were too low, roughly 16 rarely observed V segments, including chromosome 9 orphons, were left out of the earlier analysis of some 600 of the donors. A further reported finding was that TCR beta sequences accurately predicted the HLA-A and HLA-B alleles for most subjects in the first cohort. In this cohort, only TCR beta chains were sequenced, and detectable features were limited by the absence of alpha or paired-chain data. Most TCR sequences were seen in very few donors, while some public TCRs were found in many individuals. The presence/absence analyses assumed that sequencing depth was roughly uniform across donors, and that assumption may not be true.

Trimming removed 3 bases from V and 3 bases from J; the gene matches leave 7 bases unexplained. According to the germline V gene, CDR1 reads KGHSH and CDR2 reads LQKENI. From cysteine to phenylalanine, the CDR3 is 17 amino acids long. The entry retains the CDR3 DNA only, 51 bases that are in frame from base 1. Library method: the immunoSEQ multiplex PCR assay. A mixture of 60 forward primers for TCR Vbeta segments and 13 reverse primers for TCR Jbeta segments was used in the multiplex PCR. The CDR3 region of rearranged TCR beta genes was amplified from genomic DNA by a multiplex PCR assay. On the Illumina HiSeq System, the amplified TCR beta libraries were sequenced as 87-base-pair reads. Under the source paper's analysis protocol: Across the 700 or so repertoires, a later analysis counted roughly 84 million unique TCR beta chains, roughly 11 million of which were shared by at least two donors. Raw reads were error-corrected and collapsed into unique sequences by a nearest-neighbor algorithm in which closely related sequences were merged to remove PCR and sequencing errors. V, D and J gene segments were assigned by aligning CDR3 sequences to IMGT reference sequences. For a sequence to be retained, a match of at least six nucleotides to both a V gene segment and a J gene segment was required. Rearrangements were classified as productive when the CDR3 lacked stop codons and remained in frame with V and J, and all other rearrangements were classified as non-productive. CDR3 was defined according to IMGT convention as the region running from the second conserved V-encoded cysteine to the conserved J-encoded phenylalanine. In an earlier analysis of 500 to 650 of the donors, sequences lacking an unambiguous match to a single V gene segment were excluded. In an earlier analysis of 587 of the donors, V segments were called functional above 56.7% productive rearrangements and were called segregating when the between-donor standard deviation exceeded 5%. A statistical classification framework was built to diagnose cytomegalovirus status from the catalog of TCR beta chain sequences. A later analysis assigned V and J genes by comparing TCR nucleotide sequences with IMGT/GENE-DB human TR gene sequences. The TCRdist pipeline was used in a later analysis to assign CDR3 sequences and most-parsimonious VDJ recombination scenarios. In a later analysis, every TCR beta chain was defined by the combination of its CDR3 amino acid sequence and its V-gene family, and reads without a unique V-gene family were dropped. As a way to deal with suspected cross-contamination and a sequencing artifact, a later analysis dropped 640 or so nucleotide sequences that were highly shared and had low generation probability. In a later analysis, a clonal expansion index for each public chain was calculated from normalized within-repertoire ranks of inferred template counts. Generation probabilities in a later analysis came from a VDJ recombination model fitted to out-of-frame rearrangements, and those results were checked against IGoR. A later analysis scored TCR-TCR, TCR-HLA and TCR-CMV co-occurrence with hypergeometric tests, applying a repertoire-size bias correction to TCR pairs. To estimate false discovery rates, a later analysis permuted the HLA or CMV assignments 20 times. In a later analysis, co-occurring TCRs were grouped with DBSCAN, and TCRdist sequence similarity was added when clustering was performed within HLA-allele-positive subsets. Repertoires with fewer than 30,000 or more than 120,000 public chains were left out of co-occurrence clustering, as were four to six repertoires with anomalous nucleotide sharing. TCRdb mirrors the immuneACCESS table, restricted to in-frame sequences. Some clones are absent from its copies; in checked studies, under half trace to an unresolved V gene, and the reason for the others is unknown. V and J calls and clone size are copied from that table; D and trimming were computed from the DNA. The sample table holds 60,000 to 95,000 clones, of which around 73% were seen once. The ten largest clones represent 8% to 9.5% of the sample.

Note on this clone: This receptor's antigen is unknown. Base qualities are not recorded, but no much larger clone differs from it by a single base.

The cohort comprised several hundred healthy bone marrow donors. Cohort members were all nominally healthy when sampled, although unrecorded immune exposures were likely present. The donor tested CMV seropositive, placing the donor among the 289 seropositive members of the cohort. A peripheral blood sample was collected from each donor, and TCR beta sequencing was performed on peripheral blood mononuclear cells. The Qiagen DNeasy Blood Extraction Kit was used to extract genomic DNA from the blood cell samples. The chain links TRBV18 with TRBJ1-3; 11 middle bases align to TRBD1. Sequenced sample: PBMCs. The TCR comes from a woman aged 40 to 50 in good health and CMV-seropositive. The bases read TGTGCCAGCTCACCCCGAGGACAGGGGGCGGTTGGAAACACCATATATTTT. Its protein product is CASSPRGQGAVGNTIYF.